The clone carrying this T cell receptor beta chain came up many times. At one boundary the junction diverges from the germline segment, which might be a read error. These data originate in a study of T-cell reconstitution after alpha-beta-depleted transplantation in children. During its preparation, the TCRbeta library received unique molecular identifiers. TCRdb processed the PCR reads anew with MiXCR; each CDR3 protein has one entry. The top ten hold less than 5% of the sample, which has more than 550,000 distinct CDR3 sequences, 8% to 11% seen once. This CDR3 comprises 8 residues. Per the germline V gene, CDR1 is DFQATT and CDR2 is SNEGSKA (reference sequence).

The source was PBMCs from the stem cell graft donor, collected from the stem cell graft. The chain has TRBV20-1 and TRBJ2-3, with D unresolved. The receptor was isolated from a human donor who donated a stem cell graft to a child with acute myeloid leukemia. CDR3 DNA: TGCAGTGCTAAAGCGAATCGATTT. This translates into CSAKANRF.